This T cell receptor (beta chain) was identified in a study of T cells in localized non-small cell lung cancer. Points from the study as a whole: In adjacent lung, a median around 50 of the top 100 tumor clones were found. An association was observed between higher blood T cell density and longer overall survival.

Only in-frame clones appear in the TCRdb table, and some are missing; sequencing was by immunoSEQ multiplex PCR. In the table there are tens of thousands of clones, around 84% of which are singletons. CDR1 is SQVTM and CDR2 is ANQGSEA in the germline V gene. Trimming cost V 7 bases and J 6 bases; bases outside gene matches: 4. The CDR3 consists of 12 residues. With respect to this clone: Its matching antigen is unknown.

Here the sequenced sample was peripheral blood, taken before any cancer treatment. This TCR was recovered from a female donor of 60 years or more with stage I lung adenocarcinoma. The chain recombines TRBV29-1 with TRBJ1-1; 11 bases are shared with TRBD1. This chain's CDR3 is CSGGQGASEAFF. The CDR3 DNA is TGCAGCGGCGGACAGGGGGCTTCTGAAGCTTTCTTT.